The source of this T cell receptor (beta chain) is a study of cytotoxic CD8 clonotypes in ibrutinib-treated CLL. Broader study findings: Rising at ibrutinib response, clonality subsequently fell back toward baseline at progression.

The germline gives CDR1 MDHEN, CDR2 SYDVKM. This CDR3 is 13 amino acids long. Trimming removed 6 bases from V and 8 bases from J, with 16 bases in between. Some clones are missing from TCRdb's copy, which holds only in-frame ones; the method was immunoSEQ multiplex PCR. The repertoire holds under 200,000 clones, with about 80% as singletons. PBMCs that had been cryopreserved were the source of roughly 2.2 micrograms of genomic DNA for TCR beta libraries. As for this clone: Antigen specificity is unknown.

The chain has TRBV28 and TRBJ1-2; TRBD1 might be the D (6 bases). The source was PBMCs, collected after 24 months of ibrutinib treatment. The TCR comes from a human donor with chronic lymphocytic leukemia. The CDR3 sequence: CASRIPGAGGYTF. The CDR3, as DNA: TGTGCCAGCAGGATCCCAGGGGCGGGAGGCTACACCTTC.